This TCR beta chain was profiled in a study of breast tumors, draining lymph nodes, adjacent tissues. General study points: The data were judged consistent with most tumor T cells coming from lymph node and expanding in tumor. Compared with basal-like, luminal-like tumors shared significantly more repertoire with nontumor tissue.

For this clonotype: Its antigen is unidentified. A much larger clone is a single base away; this may be a read error.

Trimming stripped 8 bases from V and 7 bases from J, with 11 bases between. This CDR3 contains 12 residues. Germline-derived CDR1 and CDR2 are ENHRY and SYGVKD. Samples came from axillary lymph nodes draining the breast cancer. TCRdb re-analysed the multiplex PCR reads in MiXCR, keeping a single row per CDR3 protein. Altogether about 130,000 distinct CDR3 sequences are present, approximately 22% being singletons, with the ten largest covering over 2%. The gene calls are TRBV10-3 and TRBJ1-4; D unclear. The TCR sequence derives from a female donor with breast cancer. Some clones in this sample may be carry-over from other donors' samples. Sequenced material: axillary lymph node tissue. The CDR3 reads CAIGQASEKLFF. The CDR3 region has the DNA TGTGCCATCGGTCAAGCAAGTGAAAAACTGTTTTTT.